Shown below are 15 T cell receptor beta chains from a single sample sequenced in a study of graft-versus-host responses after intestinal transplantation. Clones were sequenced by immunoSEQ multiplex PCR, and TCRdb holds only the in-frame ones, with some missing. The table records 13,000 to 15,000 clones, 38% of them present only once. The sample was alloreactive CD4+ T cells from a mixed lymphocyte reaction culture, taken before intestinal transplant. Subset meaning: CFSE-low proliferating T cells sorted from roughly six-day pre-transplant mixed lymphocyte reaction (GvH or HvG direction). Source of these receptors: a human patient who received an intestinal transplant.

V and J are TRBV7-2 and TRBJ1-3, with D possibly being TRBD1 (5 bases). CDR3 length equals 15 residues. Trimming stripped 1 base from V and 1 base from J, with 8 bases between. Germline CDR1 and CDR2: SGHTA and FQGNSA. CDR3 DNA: TGTGCCAGCAGCTTAGACAGGCCGTCTGGAAACACCATATATTTT. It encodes CASSLDRPSGNTIYF.

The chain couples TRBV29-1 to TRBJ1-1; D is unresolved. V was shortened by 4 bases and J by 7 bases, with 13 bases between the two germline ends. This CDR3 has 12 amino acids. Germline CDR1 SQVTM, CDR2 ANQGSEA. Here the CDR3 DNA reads TGCAGCGTTGGGCCCGGGAATGGTGAAGCTTTCTTT. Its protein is CSVGPGNGEAFF.

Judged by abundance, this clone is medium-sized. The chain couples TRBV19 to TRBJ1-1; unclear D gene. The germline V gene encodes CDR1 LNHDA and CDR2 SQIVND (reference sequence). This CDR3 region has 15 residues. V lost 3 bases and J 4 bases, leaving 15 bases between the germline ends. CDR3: CASSILQGLLTEAFF. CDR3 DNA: TGTGCCAGTAGTATTCTTCAAGGACTTCTCACTGAAGCTTTCTTT.

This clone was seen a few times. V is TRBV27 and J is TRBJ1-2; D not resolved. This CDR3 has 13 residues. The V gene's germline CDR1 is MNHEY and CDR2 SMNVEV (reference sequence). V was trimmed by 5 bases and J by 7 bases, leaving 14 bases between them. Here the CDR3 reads CASSPMPVFGYTF. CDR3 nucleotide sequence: TGTGCCAGCAGTCCAATGCCGGTTTTTGGCTACACCTTC.

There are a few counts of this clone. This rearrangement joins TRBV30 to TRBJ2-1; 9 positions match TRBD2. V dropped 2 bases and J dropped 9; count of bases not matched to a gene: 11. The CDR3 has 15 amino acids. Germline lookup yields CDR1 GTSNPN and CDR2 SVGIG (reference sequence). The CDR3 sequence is CAWSSARGGSVEQFF. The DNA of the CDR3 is TGTGCCTGGAGTTCAGCGCGGGGGGGATCTGTTGAGCAGTTCTTC. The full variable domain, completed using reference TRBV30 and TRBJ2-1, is SQTIHQWPATLVQPVGSPLSLECTVEGTSNPNLYWYRQAAGRGLQLLFYSVGIGQISSEVPQNLSASRPQDRQFILSSKKLLLSDSGFYLCAWSSARGGSVEQFFGPGTRLTVL.

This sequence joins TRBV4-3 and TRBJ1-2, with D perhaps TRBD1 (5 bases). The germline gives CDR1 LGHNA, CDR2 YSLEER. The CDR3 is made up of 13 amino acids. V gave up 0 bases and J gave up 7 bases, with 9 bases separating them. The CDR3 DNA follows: TGCGCCAGCAGCCAAGACAGGGTGGCTGGCTACACCTTC. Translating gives CASSQDRVAGYTF.

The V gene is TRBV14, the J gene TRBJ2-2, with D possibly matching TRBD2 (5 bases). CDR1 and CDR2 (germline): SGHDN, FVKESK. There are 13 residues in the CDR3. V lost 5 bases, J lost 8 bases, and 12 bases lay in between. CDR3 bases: TGTGCCAGCAGCGTTCTAGCCGGAGGGGAGCTGTTTTTT. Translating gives CASSVLAGGELFF.

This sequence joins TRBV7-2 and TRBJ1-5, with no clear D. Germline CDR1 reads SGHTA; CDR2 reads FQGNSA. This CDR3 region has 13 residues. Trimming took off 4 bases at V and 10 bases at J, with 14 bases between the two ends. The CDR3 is CASSYQATGPQHF. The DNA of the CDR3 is TGTGCCAGCAGCTACCAAGCGACGGGTCCCCAGCATTTT.

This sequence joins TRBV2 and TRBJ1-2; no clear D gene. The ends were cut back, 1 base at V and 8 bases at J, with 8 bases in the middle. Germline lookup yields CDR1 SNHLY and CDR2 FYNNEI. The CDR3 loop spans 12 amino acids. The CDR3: CASSEGWQGYTF. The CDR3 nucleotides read TGTGCCAGCAGTGAAGGGTGGCAGGGCTACACCTTC.

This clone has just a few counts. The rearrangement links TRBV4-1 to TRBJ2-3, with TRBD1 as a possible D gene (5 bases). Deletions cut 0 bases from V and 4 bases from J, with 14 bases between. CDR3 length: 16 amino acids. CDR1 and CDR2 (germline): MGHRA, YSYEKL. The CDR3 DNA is TGCGCCAGCAGCCAAGATAGAAAGGGGCCGGCAGATACGCAGTATTTT. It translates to CASSQDRKGPADTQYF.

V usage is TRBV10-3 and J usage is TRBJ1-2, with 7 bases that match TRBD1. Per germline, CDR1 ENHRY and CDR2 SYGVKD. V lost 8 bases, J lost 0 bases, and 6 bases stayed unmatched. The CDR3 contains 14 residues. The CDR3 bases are TGTGCCATCTCTGAGACAGGGCCTAACTATGGCTACACCTTC. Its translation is CAISETGPNYGYTF.

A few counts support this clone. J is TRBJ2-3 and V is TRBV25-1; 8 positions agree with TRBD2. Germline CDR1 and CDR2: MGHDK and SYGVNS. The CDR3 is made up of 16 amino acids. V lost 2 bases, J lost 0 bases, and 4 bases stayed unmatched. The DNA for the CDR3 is TGTGCCAGCAGTGAAATGGCGGGGGGCAGCACAGATACGCAGTATTTT. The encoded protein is CASSEMAGGSTDTQYF.

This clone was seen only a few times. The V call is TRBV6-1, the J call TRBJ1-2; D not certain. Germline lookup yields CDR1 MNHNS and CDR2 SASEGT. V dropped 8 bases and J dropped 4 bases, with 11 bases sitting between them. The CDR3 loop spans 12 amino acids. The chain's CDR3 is CASRETSYGYTF. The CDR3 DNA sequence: TGTGCCAGCCGAGAGACATCCTATGGCTACACCTTC.

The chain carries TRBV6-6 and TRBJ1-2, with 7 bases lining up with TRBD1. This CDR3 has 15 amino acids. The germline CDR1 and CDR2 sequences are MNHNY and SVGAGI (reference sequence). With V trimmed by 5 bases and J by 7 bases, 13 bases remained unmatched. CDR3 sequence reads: CASSPDRARRRGYTF. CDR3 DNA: TGTGCCAGCAGTCCCGACAGGGCGAGGCGGCGTGGCTACACCTTC.

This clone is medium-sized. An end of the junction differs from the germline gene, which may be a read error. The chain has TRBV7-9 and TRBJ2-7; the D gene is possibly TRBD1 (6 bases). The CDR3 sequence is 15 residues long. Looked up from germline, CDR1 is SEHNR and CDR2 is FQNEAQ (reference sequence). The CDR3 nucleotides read TGTGCCAGCAGCTTACCCCGAGGAGTGTCGGGACAACCTGACTTC. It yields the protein CASSLPRGVSGQPDF.